This paragraph covers one TCR beta chain sequence. The junction and the germline gene differ at one end; a read error may be behind it. The PCR used 60 Vbeta and 13 Jbeta primers. Sequenced by immunoSEQ multiplex PCR; TCRdb stores in-frame clones only, minus some. Of over 150,000 clones in the sample, over 60% were seen once. The data were taken from a study of cytomegalovirus exposure and HLA in healthy donors. The receptor's source is a woman between 40 and 50 years old in good health and CMV-seronegative. The material sequenced was PBMCs.

CDR3 protein: CTGLAGGLDTQYF. CDR3 DNA: TGCACAGGCCTGGCGGGGGGGCTGGATACGCAGTATTTT. J is TRBJ2-3 and V is TRBV7-9, with TRBD2 identical over 9 bases. The CDR3 spans 13 residues. Germline V gene sequence: CDR1 SEHNR, CDR2 FQNEAQ (reference sequence).